This T cell receptor beta chain was identified in a study of blood T cell repertoires in COVID-19. Study at large: Sample material is recorded as cDNA or gDNA derived from T cells, B-cell-depleted T cells, or PBMCs.

Trimming removed 8 bases from V and 5 bases from J, with 12 bases in between. This CDR3 spans 12 amino acids. Produced via immunoSEQ multiplex PCR; TCRdb's table is partial and in-frame only. Counted here are more than 40,000 clones, 87% occurring once; the ten biggest clones make up roughly 4.3%. The chain carries TRBV12-3 or TRBV12-4 and TRBJ1-2, with D perhaps TRBD1 (5 bases). Source material: peripheral blood. The receptor was isolated from a man aged 55 to 70 with acute or convalescent COVID-19. CDR3 loop: CASGGQGYGYTF. The CDR3 DNA reads TGTGCCAGCGGAGGGCAGGGATATGGCTACACCTTC.